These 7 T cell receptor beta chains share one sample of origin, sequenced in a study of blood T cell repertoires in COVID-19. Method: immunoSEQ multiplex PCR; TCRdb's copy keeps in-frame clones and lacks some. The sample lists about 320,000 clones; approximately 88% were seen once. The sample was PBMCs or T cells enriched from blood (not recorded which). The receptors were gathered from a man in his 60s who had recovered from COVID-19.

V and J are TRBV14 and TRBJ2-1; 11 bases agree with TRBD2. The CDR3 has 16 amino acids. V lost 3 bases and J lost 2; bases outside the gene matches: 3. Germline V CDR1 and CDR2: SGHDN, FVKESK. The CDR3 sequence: CASSHSGRGAYNEQFF. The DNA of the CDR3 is TGTGCCAGCAGCCATAGCGGGAGGGGGGCCTACAATGAGCAGTTCTTC.

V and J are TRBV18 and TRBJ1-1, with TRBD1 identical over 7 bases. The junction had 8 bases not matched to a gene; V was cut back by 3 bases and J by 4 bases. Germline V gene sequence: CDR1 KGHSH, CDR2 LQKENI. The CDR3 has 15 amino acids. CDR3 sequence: CASSPLEGAGTEAFF. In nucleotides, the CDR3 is TGTGCCAGCTCACCTCTGGAGGGGGCAGGCACTGAAGCTTTCTTT.

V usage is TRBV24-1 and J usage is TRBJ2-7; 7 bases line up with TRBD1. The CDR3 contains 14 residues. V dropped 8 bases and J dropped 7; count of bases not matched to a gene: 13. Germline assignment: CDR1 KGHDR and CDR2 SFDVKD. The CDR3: CATTPHRAGGEQYF. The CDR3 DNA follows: TGTGCCACCACACCACATCGAGCAGGGGGAGAGCAGTACTTC.

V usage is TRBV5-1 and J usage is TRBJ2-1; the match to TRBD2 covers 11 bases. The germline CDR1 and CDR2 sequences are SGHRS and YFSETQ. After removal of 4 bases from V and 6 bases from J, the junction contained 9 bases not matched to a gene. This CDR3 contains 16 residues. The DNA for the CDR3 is TGCGCCAGCAGCGGAGGACTGCTAGCGGGAGGCAATGAGCAGTTCTTC. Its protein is CASSGGLLAGGNEQFF. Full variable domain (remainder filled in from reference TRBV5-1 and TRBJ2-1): KAGVTQTPRYLIKTRGQQVTLSCSPISGHRSVSWYQQTPGQGLQFLFEYFSETQRNKGNFPGRFSGRQFSNSRSEMNVSTLELGDSALYLCASSGGLLAGGNEQFFGPGTRLTVL.

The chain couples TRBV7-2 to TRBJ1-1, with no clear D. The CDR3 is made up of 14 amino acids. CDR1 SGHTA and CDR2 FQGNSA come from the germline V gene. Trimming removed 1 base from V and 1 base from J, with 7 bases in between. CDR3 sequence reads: CASSLEQRNTEAFF. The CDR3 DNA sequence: TGTGCCAGCAGCTTAGAACAGAGGAACACTGAAGCTTTCTTT.

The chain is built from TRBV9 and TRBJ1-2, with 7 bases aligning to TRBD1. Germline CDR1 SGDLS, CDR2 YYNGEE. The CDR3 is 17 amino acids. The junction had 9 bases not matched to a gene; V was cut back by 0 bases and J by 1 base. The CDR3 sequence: CASSVGARQGSNYGYTF. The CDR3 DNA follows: TGTGCCAGCAGCGTAGGAGCGAGACAGGGTAGTAACTATGGCTACACCTTC.

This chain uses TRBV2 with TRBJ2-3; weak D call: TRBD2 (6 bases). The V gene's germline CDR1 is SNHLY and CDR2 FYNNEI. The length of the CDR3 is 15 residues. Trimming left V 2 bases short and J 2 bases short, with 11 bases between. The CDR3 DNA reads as TGTGCCAGCAGTGAACGGGGACTTGACACAGATACGCAGTATTTT. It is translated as CASSERGLDTDTQYF.